Following are 7 T cell receptor beta chains from one sample sequenced in a study of T cell repertoires in cytomegalovirus infection (dated by TCRdb to about 2019). Reads for this sample came from an Illumina HiSeq 1500. TCRdb passed the public sequencing reads through fastp at Q25 and MiXCR, retaining productive beta sequences. Each entry merges the rows of one CDR3 protein and shows their most common DNA and genes. The sample table records a few hundred thousand distinct CDR3 sequences; around 15% of these occur just once. The ten largest clones take up 40% to 55% of the sample. Sequenced: CD8+ T cells from PBMCs. The receptors shown here come from a human donor in good health (CMV status not recorded). Some clones in this sample may be carry-over from other donors' samples.

The sample holds many counts of this clonotype. The chain is built from TRBV25-1 and TRBJ1-5; D is unclear. This CDR3 contains 13 residues. V was pared by 5 bases and J by 0 bases, with 5 bases between. The germline V gene encodes CDR1 MGHDK and CDR2 SYGVNS. CDR3 in DNA: TGTGCCAGCAGTAAGGGTAGCAATCAGCCCCAGCATTTT. Encoded protein: CASSKGSNQPQHF.

This rearrangement joins TRBV6-2 or TRBV6-3 to TRBJ1-2; 8 bases line up with TRBD1. Germline-derived CDR1 and CDR2 are MNHEY and SVGEGT. This CDR3 has 14 amino acids. After removal of 0 bases from V and 3 bases from J, the junction contained 0 bases not matched to a gene. CDR3 DNA sequence: TGTGCCAGCAGTTACTCGACAGGGGACTATGGCTACACCTTC. Its protein is CASSYSTGDYGYTF.

Only a few counts were recorded for this clonotype. The chain uses TRBV6-5 and TRBJ1-2, with TRBD1 matching over 11 bases. CDR3 size: 13 residues. The J segment lost 7 bases and the V segment lost 3 bases, leaving 1 base of the junction unmatched. Per germline, CDR1 MNHEY and CDR2 SVGAGI. CDR3 in amino acids: CASSYGTGGGYTF. The CDR3 nucleotides are TGTGCCAGCAGTTATGGGACAGGGGGTGGCTACACCTTC.

In this sample, this clonotype turned up a few times. This chain connects TRBV20-1 to TRBJ1-1, with 9 bases lining up with TRBD1. CDR1 and CDR2 (germline): DFQATT, SNEGSKA (reference sequence). The CDR3 has 16 amino acids. The junction had 13 bases not matched to a gene; V was cut back by 5 bases and J by 3 bases. CDR3 DNA: TGCAGTGCTGAGGGACAGGGAGATGAAGGTCACACTGAAGCTTTCTTT. This codes for CSAEGQGDEGHTEAFF.

This clonotype was observed a handful of times. This chain uses TRBV27 with TRBJ1-5; 8 positions agree with TRBD1. The V segment lost 6 bases and the J segment 7 bases; nucleotides outside the gene matches: 11. CDR3 length: 15 residues. CDR1 is MNHEY, CDR2 SMNVEV, per germline (reference sequence). The CDR3 loop is CASRPPGQVLQPQHF. In DNA form, the CDR3 reads TGTGCCAGCAGGCCCCCGGGACAGGTCTTGCAGCCCCAGCATTTT.

This clonotype has more than one count but fewer than ten. This chain connects TRBV27 to TRBJ1-1, with a weak D call TRBD1 (6 bases). Germline V lookup: CDR1 MNHEY, CDR2 SMNVEV (reference sequence). CDR3 length equals 13 residues. V was trimmed by 6 bases and J by 4 bases, leaving 12 bases between them. CDR3 loop: CASSFLGGTEAFF. DNA of the CDR3: TGTGCCAGCAGCTTCCTAGGGGGCACTGAAGCTTTCTTT.

The chain combines TRBV28 with TRBJ1-4; 7 bases are a match to TRBD1. The CDR3 covers 13 residues. Germline trimming cut 5 bases from V and 8 bases from J; bases unmatched to any gene: 5. Germline V gene lookup returns CDR1 MDHEN and CDR2 SYDVKM. CDR3 sequence reads: CASSRDSREKLFF. The CDR3 bases are TGTGCCAGCAGTCGGGACAGCCGGGAAAAACTGTTTTTT.